Listed below are T cell receptor beta chains from one sample, sequenced in a study of blood T cell repertoires in COVID-19. Data came from immunoSEQ multiplex PCR; TCRdb stores just in-frame clones and leaves some out. This table holds around 270,000 clones, 65% to 85% found once. Material for sequencing was peripheral blood. These receptors were collected from a woman aged 40-49 years who had recovered from COVID-19. CDR3s include the opening cysteine and the closing phenylalanine or tryptophan. The D gene is left open where the match is weak. Expanded clones are given a class, and other clones once, few, many or no size at all.

CDR3aa: CAWSWGQGNQPQHF; d_gene: TRBD1; v_gene: TRBV30; abundance: .
CDR3aa: CASSWGRGQETQYF; d_gene: .; v_gene: TRBV28; abundance: .
CDR3aa: CASSVASTGGRGQETQYF; d_gene: TRBD1; v_gene: TRBV9; abundance: .
CDR3aa: CASSISRAVFF; d_gene: .; v_gene: TRBV19; abundance: .
CDR3aa: CASSPGVRGTFF; d_gene: .; v_gene: TRBV18; abundance: .
CDR3aa: CASSLAPGDGYTF; d_gene: .; v_gene: TRBV5-1; abundance: .
CDR3aa: CATSTRDTGSYEQYF; d_gene: .; v_gene: TRBV15; abundance: few
CDR3aa: CAWSRSGSTEAFF; d_gene: .; v_gene: TRBV30; abundance: once
CDR3aa: CASTQYRELGYTF; d_gene: .; v_gene: TRBV2; abundance: few
CDR3aa: CASSVQGSDTQYF; d_gene: .; v_gene: TRBV9; abundance: .
CDR3aa: CASTTGIANYGYTF; d_gene: .; v_gene: TRBV6-5; abundance: .